This section outlines one T cell receptor beta chain sequence together with its context. What this receptor recognizes is not known. The input lacks base qualities; no much larger clone sits a single base away. To prepare the library, the immunoSEQ multiplex PCR assay was applied. For the multiplex PCR, a mixture combining 60 forward primers for TCR Vbeta segments and 13 reverse primers for TCR Jbeta segments was used. The CDR3 region of rearranged TCR beta genes was amplified from genomic DNA with a multiplex PCR assay. Amplified TCR beta libraries were sequenced as 87-base-pair reads on the Illumina HiSeq System. The original pipeline was this. Across the 670 or so repertoires, a later analysis counted 75 million to 90 million unique TCR beta chains, roughly 11 million of which were shared by at least two donors. Raw reads were error-corrected and collapsed into unique sequences with a nearest-neighbor algorithm that merged closely related sequences to remove PCR and sequencing errors. Alignment of CDR3 sequences to IMGT reference sequences was used to assign V, D and J gene segments. For a sequence to be retained, at least a six-nucleotide match to both a V gene segment and a J gene segment was required. A rearrangement counted as productive if the CDR3 had no stop codons and remained in frame with V and J, and every other rearrangement counted as non-productive. Following IMGT convention, CDR3 was defined as the stretch from the second conserved V-encoded cysteine to the conserved J-encoded phenylalanine. The earlier analysis of 450 to 750 of the donors excluded any sequence lacking an unambiguous match to a single V gene segment. In an earlier analysis of 450 to 750 of the donors, a V segment was called functional when productive rearrangements were above 56.7%, and segregating when the standard deviation between donors exceeded 5%. A statistical classification framework was built for diagnosing cytomegalovirus status from the catalog of TCR beta chain sequences. In a later analysis, V and J genes were assigned by comparing TCR nucleotide sequences against IMGT/GENE-DB human TR gene sequences. In a later analysis, CDR3 sequences and most-parsimonious VDJ recombination scenarios were assigned using the TCRdist pipeline. A later analysis defined each TCR beta chain by its CDR3 amino acid sequence plus V-gene family, and excluded reads lacking a unique V-gene family. As a way to deal with suspected cross-contamination and a sequencing artifact, a later analysis dropped under 600 nucleotide sequences that were highly shared and had low generation probability. A later analysis calculated a clonal expansion index for each public chain from normalized within-repertoire ranks of inferred template counts. In a later analysis, generation probabilities were computed using a VDJ recombination model fitted to out-of-frame rearrangements, and the results were checked against IGoR. In a later analysis, hypergeometric tests were used to score TCR-TCR, TCR-HLA and TCR-CMV co-occurrence, with a repertoire-size bias correction applied to TCR pairs. To estimate false discovery rates, a later analysis permuted the HLA or CMV assignments 20 times. A later analysis grouped co-occurring TCRs with DBSCAN, adding TCRdist sequence similarity when clustering within HLA-allele-positive subsets. For co-occurrence clustering, repertoires with fewer than 30,000 or more than 120,000 public chains were excluded, along with about five repertoires with anomalous nucleotide sharing. TCRdb mirrors the immuneACCESS table, restricted to in-frame sequences. Some clones are absent from its copies; in checked studies, under half trace to an unresolved V gene, and the reason for the others is unknown. V and J calls and clone size are those listed in that table; D and trimming were worked out from the DNA. The sample table lists tens of thousands of clones, about 89% of them with a count of one. The ten biggest clones cover over 8.5% of the sample.

The data derive from a study of cytomegalovirus exposure and HLA in healthy donors (TCRdb year 2017). Turning to the overall study: In an earlier analysis of fewer than 750 of the donors, around 290 Gb of sequence data and 90 million to 120 million unique TCR beta sequences from about 179 million T cells were reported. An early release covering 500 to 750 HLA-typed donors comprised approximately 300 gigabases of sequencing data and approximately 80 million unique TCR sequences. The genetic ancestry cluster associated with self-reported Caucasian donors included about four fifths of the 350 to 500 genotyped donors. The aim of the study was to test whether cataloging public T cell receptors could identify signatures of past pathogen exposure. The study profiled the T cell repertoires of more than 500 subjects by immunosequencing and related them to cytomegalovirus serostatus. Along with the roughly 700-subject first cohort, a separate validation cohort of roughly 110 different subjects was used. The study combined high-throughput TCR immunosequencing, statistical association of individual TCRs with disease status, and machine learning to predict cytomegalovirus infection status. A later analysis re-analyzed previously published TCR beta repertoires from 666 donors and added high-resolution HLA genotyping to study TCR occurrence patterns. Rather than using new phenotypic data, the later analysis identified candidate immune exposures from TCR beta sequences and from how often those sequences occurred across donors. An earlier analysis of 587 of the donors applied high-throughput TCR beta sequencing to assess whether each TCR beta V gene segment acted as functional or pseudogenic. Alongside the repertoire data, information on donor age, sex, ethnicity and CMV serostatus was compiled. A later genetic analysis used genome-wide SNP genotypes for about three fifths of the roughly 700 donors, treating that subset as a discovery cohort. All discovery cohort repertoires had been generated on a single sequencing platform. HLA typing included class I and class II loci at four-digit resolution. Typing coverage varied by locus: about 620-630 donors for A, B, C, DRB1 and DQB1; about 520 for DQA1; about 570 for DPA1; 450 to 480 for DPB1. About five DR-DQ haplotypes were handled as single units for association and clustering because linkage in the cohort was strong. Across roughly 420 genotyped donors of the cohort, an average of roughly 250,000 unique TCR beta nucleotide sequences per donor were sequenced, and roughly 20% of those sequences were non-productive.

On the study overall, not on this receptor specifically: When HLA alleles, especially DR and DQ, strongly co-occurred, TCR associations were difficult to assign to individual alleles. Correlated functional status among segregating V segments might be attributable to linkage disequilibrium, but an unknown experimental factor could not be ruled out. Several of the top co-occurrence clusters appeared to be linked to parvovirus B19, influenza, CMV and Epstein-Barr virus, according to a later analysis. The classifier was reported to diagnose cytomegalovirus status with high specificity and sensitivity in both the original cohort and the validation cohort. Compared with the approximately 720-donor mean, donors in an Asian-associated ancestry cluster had fewer N-insertions in productive TCRs, according to a later genetic analysis. In vitro tests confirmed that a few of the cytomegalovirus-associated TCR beta chains recognize cytomegalovirus antigens. In this cohort, only TCR beta chains were sequenced, and detectable features were limited by the absence of alpha or paired-chain data. A later analysis found that TCR association rates varied across HLA loci, with DRB1 alleles showing the most associated TCRs and HLA-C alleles the fewest. The 87-base-pair reads could not distinguish some IMGT-functional V segments, including TRBV6-2 and TRBV6-3, so those segments were excluded. Broadly in line with IMGT annotations, most TCR beta V segments showed up in productive rearrangements about 87% or about 30% of the time in an earlier analysis of approximately 600 of the donors. In a later analysis, most CMV-associated TCR beta chains were found to appear HLA-restricted, with HLA associations seemingly driven largely by CMV exposure. Compared with equally common non-associated chains, HLA-associated TCR beta chains in a later analysis were more clonally expanded and had lower generation probabilities. Across donors, most TCR sequences were observed very rarely, whereas some public TCRs were present in many individuals. A further reported finding was that TCR beta sequences accurately predicted the HLA-A and HLA-B alleles for most subjects in the first cohort. An association between a missense DCLRE1C variant and V-gene and J-gene trimming of TCR beta chains was found in a later genetic analysis and replicated in an independent cohort. According to the authors, the approach could potentially be generalized to other disease states and immunological phenotypes. Because counts were too low, roughly 17 rarely observed V segments, including chromosome 9 orphons, were left out of the earlier analysis of a few hundred of the donors. Sequencing depth was assumed to be roughly uniform across donors in the presence/absence analyses, though that assumption may not hold. Because some donors lacked HLA typing at each locus, the association tests relied only on the typed subset. A cluster of highly shared sequence variants was judged likely to represent a technical artifact of the sequencing pipeline. CMV serostatus was the only immune exposure information available for the cohort. In the study, around 150 TCR beta chains were listed as associated with cytomegalovirus. In a later analysis, 16,951 TCR beta sequences were associated with specific HLA alleles at a false discovery rate of 0.05.

The cohort comprised 710 or so healthy bone marrow donors. All cohort members were sampled while nominally healthy, although unrecorded immune exposures were likely present. The donor was CMV seropositive and was included in the group of 250 to 300 seropositive cohort members. Each donor provided a peripheral blood sample, and peripheral blood mononuclear cells were used for TCR beta sequencing. Genomic DNA was extracted from the blood cell samples with the Qiagen DNeasy Blood Extraction Kit. Reading from cysteine to phenylalanine, the CDR3 counts 16 amino acids. Only the CDR3 portion is preserved as DNA: 48 bases, with reading frame beginning at the first base. The germline V and J ends show losses of 7 bases and 2 bases respectively, and no gene match explains 13 bases of the junction. The germline V gene (reference sequence) sets CDR1 to SEHNR and CDR2 to FQNEAQ.

Material: PBMCs. This clonotype originated in a man younger than 45 in good health and CMV-seropositive. The V and J segments used are TRBV7-9 and TRBJ1-2, with TRBD1 matching 7 junction bases. The CDR3 amino acid sequence is: CASTQSAGQPNYGYTF. The nucleotides read TGTGCCAGCACCCAAAGCGCGGGACAGCCAAACTATGGCTACACCTTC.